This T cell receptor (beta chain) stems from a study of cytomegalovirus exposure and HLA in healthy donors. Regarding the study as a whole: Later, an analysis found that common viral pathogens appeared to be linked with several of the most significant clusters. For presence/absence analyses, sequencing depth was assumed to be roughly uniform across donors. HLA alleles showed associations with 16,951 TCR beta sequences in a later analysis, at a 0.05 false discovery rate.

Researchers ran the PCR with 60 Vbeta and 13 Jbeta primers. The data were produced by immunoSEQ multiplex PCR, yet TCRdb's version contains in-frame clones alone and is incomplete. The table includes some 170,000 clones, 81% detected once. On this clone itself: What it recognizes is unknown.

Unmatched junction bases numbered 9, after V lost 5 bases and J lost 5 bases. The germline V gene has CDR1 SGHTA and CDR2 FQGNSA. This CDR3 comprises 16 residues. The V call is TRBV7-2, the J call TRBJ1-5; 10 bases line up with TRBD1. The sequence was collected from a woman aged 18 to 35 in good health and CMV-seropositive. The specimen sequenced was PBMCs. CDR3 protein: CASSPWTGGVYQPQHF. CDR3 DNA sequence: TGTGCCAGCAGCCCCTGGACAGGGGGAGTATATCAGCCCCAGCATTTT.